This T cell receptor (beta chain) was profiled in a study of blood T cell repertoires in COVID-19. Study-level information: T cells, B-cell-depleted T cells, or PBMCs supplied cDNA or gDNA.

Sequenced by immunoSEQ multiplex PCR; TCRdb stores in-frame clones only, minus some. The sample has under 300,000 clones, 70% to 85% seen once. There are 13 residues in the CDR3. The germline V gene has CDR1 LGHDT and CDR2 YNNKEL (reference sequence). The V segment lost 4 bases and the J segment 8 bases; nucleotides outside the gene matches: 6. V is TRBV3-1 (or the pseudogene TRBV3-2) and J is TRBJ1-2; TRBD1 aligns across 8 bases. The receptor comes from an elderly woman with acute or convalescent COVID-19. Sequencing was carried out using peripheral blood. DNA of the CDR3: TGTGCCAGCAGCCTTCAGGGGGCGCGGGGCTACACCTTC. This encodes CASSLQGARGYTF.